The sequence of this TCR beta chain was determined in a study of T-cell reconstitution after alpha-beta-depleted transplantation in children. This clonotype was counted only a few times. Germline V CDR1 and CDR2: MGHRA, YSYEKL. The CDR3 consists of 13 residues. Trimming left V 3 bases short and J 8 bases short, with 13 bases between. Preparation of the TCRbeta library used unique molecular identifiers. TCRdb used MiXCR to reprocess the PCR reads, holding one entry per CDR3 protein. Among 700,000 to 850,000 distinct CDR3 sequences, about 16% were seen once, and the ten largest hold approximately 5%. The sequence was obtained from a male patient aged 5 to 17 who had a stem cell transplant for acute lymphoblastic leukemia, so the T cells may come from the graft donor. This sequence joins TRBV4-1 and TRBJ1-1; D remains unclear. The material was PBMCs, mostly from graft donor cells, obtained 360 days after TCRalphabeta/CD19-depleted stem cell transplant. This CDR3 is CASSQITALEAFF. The CDR3 DNA sequence: TGCGCCAGCAGCCAGATTACAGCTCTCGAAGCTTTCTTT.